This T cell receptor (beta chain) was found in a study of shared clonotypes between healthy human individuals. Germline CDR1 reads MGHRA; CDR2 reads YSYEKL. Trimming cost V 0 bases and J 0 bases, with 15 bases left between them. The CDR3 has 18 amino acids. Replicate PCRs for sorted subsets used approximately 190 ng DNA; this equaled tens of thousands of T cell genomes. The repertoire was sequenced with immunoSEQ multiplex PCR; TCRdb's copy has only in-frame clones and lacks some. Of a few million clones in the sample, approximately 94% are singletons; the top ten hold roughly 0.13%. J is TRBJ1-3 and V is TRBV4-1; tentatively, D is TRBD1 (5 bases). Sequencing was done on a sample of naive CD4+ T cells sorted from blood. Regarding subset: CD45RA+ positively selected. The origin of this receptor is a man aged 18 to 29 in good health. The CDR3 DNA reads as TGCGCCAGCAGCCAAGATCCCGGGACGGCAAACTCTGGAAACACCATATATTTT. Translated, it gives CASSQDPGTANSGNTIYF.